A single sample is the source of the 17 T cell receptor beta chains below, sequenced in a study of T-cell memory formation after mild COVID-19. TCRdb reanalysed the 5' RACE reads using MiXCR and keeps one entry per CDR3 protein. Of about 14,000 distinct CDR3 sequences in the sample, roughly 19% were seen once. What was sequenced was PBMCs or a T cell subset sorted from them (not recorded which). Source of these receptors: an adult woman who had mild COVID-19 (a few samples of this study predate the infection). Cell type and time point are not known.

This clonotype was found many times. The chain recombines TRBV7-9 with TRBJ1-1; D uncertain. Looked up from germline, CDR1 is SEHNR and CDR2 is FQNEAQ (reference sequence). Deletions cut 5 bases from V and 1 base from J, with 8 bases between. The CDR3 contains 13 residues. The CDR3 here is CASSPGGNTEAFF. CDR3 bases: TGTGCCAGCAGCCCCGGAGGGAACACTGAAGCTTTCTTT.

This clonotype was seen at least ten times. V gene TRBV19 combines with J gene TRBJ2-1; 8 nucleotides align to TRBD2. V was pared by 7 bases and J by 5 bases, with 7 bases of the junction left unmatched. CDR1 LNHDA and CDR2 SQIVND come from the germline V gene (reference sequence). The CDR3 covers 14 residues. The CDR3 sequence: CASILRAGDNEQFF. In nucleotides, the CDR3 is TGTGCCAGTATTCTCCGAGCGGGAGACAATGAGCAGTTCTTC.

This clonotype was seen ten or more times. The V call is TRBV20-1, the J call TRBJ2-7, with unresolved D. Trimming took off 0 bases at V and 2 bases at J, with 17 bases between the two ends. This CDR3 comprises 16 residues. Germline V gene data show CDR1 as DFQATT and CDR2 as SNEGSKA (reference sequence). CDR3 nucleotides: TGCAGTGCTAGAGATCTGAACCGGCCCACGACCTACGAGCAGTACTTC. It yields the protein CSARDLNRPTTYEQYF.

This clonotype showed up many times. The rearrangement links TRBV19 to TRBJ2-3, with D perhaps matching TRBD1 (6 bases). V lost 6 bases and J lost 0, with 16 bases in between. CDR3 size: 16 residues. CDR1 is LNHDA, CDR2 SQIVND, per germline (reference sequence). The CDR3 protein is CASSKQGPTSTDTQYF. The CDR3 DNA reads TGTGCCAGTAGCAAACAGGGACCAACTAGCACAGATACGCAGTATTTT.

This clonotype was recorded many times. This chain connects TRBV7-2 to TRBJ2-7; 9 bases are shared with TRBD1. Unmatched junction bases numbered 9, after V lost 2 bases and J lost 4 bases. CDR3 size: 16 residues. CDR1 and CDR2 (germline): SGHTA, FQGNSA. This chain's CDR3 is CASSLNPGQGIYEQYF. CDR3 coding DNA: TGTGCCAGCAGCTTAAATCCCGGACAGGGGATATACGAGCAGTACTTC.

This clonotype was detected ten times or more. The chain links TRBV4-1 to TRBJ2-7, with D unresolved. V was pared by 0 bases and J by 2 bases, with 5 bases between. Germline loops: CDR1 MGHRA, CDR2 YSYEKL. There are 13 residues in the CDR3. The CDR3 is CASSQEPPYEQYF. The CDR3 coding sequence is TGCGCCAGCAGCCAAGAACCCCCCTACGAGCAGTACTTC.

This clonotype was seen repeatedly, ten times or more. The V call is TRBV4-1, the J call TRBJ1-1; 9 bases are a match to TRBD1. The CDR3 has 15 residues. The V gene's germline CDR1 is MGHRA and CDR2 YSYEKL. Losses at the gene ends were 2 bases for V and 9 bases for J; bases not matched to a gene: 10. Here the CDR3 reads CASSQRTGAILKAFF. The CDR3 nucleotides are TGCGCCAGCAGCCAACGGACAGGGGCGATCTTAAAAGCTTTCTTT.

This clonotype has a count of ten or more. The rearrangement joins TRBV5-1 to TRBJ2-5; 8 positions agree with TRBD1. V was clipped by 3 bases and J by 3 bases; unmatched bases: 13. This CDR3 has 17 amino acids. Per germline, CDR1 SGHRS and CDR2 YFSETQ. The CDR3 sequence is CASSSDRDESKEETQYF. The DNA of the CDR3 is TGCGCCAGCAGCTCGGACAGGGATGAAAGTAAAGAAGAGACCCAGTACTTC.

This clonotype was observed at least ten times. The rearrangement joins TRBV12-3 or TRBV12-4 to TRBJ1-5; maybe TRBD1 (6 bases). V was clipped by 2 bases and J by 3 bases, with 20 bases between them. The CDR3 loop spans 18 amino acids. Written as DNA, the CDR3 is TGTGCCAGCAGTTTATGGCCTCGGAGGGGGGGCACCAATCAGCCCCAGCATTTT. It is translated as CASSLWPRRGGTNQPQHF.

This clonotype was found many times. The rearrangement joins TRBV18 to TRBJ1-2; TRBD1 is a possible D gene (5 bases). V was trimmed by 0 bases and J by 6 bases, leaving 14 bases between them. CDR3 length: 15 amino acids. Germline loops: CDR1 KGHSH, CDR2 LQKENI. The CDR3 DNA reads TGTGCCAGCTCACCACCGGGGCCAAGTCCCGATGGCTACACCTTC. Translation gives CASSPPGPSPDGYTF.

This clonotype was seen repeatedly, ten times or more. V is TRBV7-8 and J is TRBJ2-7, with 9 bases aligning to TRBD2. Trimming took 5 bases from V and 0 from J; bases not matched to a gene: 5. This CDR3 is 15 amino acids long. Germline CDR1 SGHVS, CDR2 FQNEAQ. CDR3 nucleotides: TGTGCCAGCAGCCCCCGTAGCGGGAGCTCCTACGAGCAGTACTTC. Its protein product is CASSPRSGSSYEQYF.

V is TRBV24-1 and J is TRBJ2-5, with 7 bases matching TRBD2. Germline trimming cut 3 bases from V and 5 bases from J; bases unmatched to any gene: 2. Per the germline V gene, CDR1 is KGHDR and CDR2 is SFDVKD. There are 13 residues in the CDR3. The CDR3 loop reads CATSDPAGETQYF. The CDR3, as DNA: TGTGCCACCAGTGATCCAGCGGGGGAGACCCAGTACTTC.

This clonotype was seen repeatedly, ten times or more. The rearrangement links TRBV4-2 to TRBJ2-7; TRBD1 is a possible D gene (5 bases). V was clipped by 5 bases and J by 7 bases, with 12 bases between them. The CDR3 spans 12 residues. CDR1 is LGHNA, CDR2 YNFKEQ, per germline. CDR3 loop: CASSGTAGEQYF. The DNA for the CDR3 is TGTGCCAGCAGCGGCACGGCAGGGGAGCAGTACTTC.

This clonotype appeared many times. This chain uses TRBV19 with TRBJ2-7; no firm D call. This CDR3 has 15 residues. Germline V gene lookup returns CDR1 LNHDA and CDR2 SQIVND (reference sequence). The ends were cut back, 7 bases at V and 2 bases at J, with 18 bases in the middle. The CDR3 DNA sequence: TGTGCCAGTATGGGGTCAGCCCTCCAGCCCTACGAGCAGTACTTC. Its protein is CASMGSALQPYEQYF.

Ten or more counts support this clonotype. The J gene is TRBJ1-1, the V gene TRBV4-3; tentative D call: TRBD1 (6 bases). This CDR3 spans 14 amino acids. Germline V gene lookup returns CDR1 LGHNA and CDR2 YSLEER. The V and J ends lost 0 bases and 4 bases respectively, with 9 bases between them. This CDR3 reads CASSQERGFTEAFF. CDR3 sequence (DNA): TGCGCCAGCAGCCAAGAGAGGGGGTTCACTGAAGCTTTCTTT.

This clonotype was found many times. The CDR3 nucleotides are TGTGCCAGCAGTCCAAGGGTTGGGGGGGCAGTTACCTACGAGCAGTACTTC. It yields the protein CASSPRVGGAVTYEQYF. This chain links TRBV12-3 or TRBV12-4 with TRBJ2-7; D possibly corresponds to TRBD2 (7 bases). V was pared by 5 bases and J by 2 bases, with 22 bases between. CDR3 length: 17 residues.

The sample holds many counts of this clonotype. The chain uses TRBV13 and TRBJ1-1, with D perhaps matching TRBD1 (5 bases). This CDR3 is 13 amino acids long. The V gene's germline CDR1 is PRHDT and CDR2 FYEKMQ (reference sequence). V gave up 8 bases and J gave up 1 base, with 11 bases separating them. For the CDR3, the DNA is TGTGCCAGCTTAGACAGCCAGAACACTGAAGCTTTCTTT. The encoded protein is CASLDSQNTEAFF. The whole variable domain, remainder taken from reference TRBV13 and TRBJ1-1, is AAGVIQSPRHLIKEKRETATLKCYPIPRHDTVYWYQQGPGQDPQFLISFYEKMQSDKGSIPDRFSAQQFSDYHSELNMSSLELGDSALYFCASLDSQNTEAFFGQGTRLTVV.